The 24 T cell receptor beta chains below were found in one sample sequenced in a study of cytomegalovirus exposure and HLA in healthy donors. The PCR employed 60 Vbeta primers together with 13 Jbeta primers. Measured with immunoSEQ multiplex PCR; TCRdb has only the in-frame clones, and not every one. The table has 100,000 to 150,000 clones, approximately 10% seen once. The specimen was PBMCs. The origin of the receptors is a young woman in good health and CMV-seropositive.

The rearrangement joins TRBV2 to TRBJ2-1; the D gene is possibly TRBD1 (8 bases). Deletions cut 8 bases from V and 2 bases from J, with 22 bases between. This CDR3 comprises 17 residues. The germline V gene encodes CDR1 SNHLY and CDR2 FYNNEI. The CDR3 sequence is CASWGRGPAGTYNEQFF. CDR3 DNA: TGTGCCAGCTGGGGCAGGGGGCCAGCGGGGACCTACAATGAGCAGTTCTTC.

The CDR3 sequence is CASSEGLTSAITDTQYF. The CDR3 region has the DNA TGTGCCAGCAGCGAAGGCCTAACTAGCGCTATCACAGATACGCAGTATTTT. V usage is TRBV9 and J usage is TRBJ2-3; 7 bases fit TRBD2. CDR3 length: 17 amino acids. Germline V lookup: CDR1 SGDLS, CDR2 YYNGEE. V was clipped by 3 bases and J by 2 bases; unmatched bases: 12.

There are a few counts of this clone. This sequence joins TRBV5-1 and TRBJ2-2; 7 positions agree with TRBD1. The CDR3 is made up of 17 amino acids. The V gene's germline CDR1 is SGHRS and CDR2 YFSETQ. After removal of 10 bases from V and 5 bases from J, the junction contained 20 bases not matched to a gene. CDR3 sequence reads: CAGLTPMEGGGTGELFF. For the CDR3, the DNA is TGCGCCGGCCTTACCCCCATGGAAGGGGGCGGGACCGGGGAGCTGTTTTTT.

A few counts support this clone. The chain employs TRBV5-6 and TRBJ1-3; 7 bases are a match to TRBD1. CDR3 length equals 17 residues. J lost 3 bases, V lost 6 bases, and 15 bases had no gene match. CDR1 and CDR2 (germline): SGHDT, YYEEEE. The CDR3 sequence is CASTVLVAGTDGNTIYF. CDR3 coding DNA: TGTGCCAGCACTGTTCTCGTTGCAGGGACAGATGGAAACACCATATATTTT.

V gene TRBV6-6 combines with J gene TRBJ1-1; D gene ambiguous. Germline-derived CDR1 and CDR2 are MNHNY and SVGAGI (reference sequence). Trimming removed 6 bases at V and 5 bases at J, with 19 bases between. The CDR3 contains 15 residues. DNA of the CDR3: TGTGCCAGCAGCCCGGGTAATGTCGGGTTGACTGAAGCTTTCTTT. Translated, it gives CASSPGNVGLTEAFF.

V gene TRBV7-3 combines with J gene TRBJ1-1; tentatively, D is TRBD1 (5 bases). The V gene's germline CDR1 is SGHTA and CDR2 FQGTGA. The length of the CDR3 is 14 residues. The ends were cut back, 6 bases at V and 6 bases at J, with 17 bases in the middle. The CDR3 DNA reads TGTGCCAGCAGTCGCACATCGGGGGTCGCTGAAGCTTTCTTT. This codes for CASSRTSGVAEAFF.

This clone was seen only a few times. CDR3 DNA sequence: TGTGCCAGCAGTTACGCACAAGCGGGAGCGAGTGAGCAGTTCTTC. Protein product: CASSYAQAGASEQFF. The chain couples TRBV6-6 to TRBJ2-1, with 8 positions matching TRBD2. The V segment lost 2 bases and the J segment 9 bases; nucleotides outside the gene matches: 9. Germline assignment: CDR1 MNHNY and CDR2 SVGAGI (reference sequence). The CDR3 length is 15 residues.

This chain links TRBV28 with TRBJ2-6, with D possibly matching TRBD1 (5 bases). The V end lost 6 bases, the J end lost 1 base, and 10 bases lay between the germline ends. The germline CDR1 and CDR2 sequences are MDHEN and SYDVKM. The CDR3 is 15 amino acids. As DNA, the CDR3 is TGTGCCAGCAGCAACCCAGGGTCTGGGGCCAACGTCCTGACTTTC. Its translation is CASSNPGSGANVLTF.

This clone was counted many times. V usage is TRBV11-1 and J usage is TRBJ2-3, with TRBD1 identical over 8 bases. The CDR3 is 15 residues long. Germline trimming cut 6 bases from V and 0 bases from J; bases unmatched to any gene: 5. From germline, CDR1 is SGHAT and CDR2 FQDESV (reference sequence). Here the CDR3 reads CASSPTGESTDTQYF. The CDR3 region has the DNA TGTGCCAGCAGTCCGACAGGGGAGAGCACAGATACGCAGTATTTT.

The chain is built from TRBV9 and TRBJ1-1; D is possibly TRBD1 (5 bases). CDR3 length: 16 amino acids. The germline V gene encodes CDR1 SGDLS and CDR2 YYNGEE. Trimming shortened V by 0 bases and J by 0 bases, and 12 bases separated the two germline ends. As DNA, the CDR3 is TGTGCCAGCAGCGTAGCAGACAGCTGGTTGAACACTGAAGCTTTCTTT. This sequence encodes CASSVADSWLNTEAFF. Supplemented by reference TRBV9 and TRBJ1-1, the full variable domain reads DSGVTQTPKHLITATGQRVTLRCSPRSGDLSVYWYQQSLDQGLQFLIQYYNGEERAKGNILERFSAQQFPDLHSELNLSSLELGDSALYFCASSVADSWLNTEAFFGQGTRLTVV.

This clone has a handful of counts. The CDR3 spells CASRGDSLFAFF. Here the CDR3 DNA reads TGTGCCAGCAGAGGGGACAGCCTATTTGCTTTCTTT. J is TRBJ1-1 and V is TRBV2; 7 nucleotides align to TRBD1. Germline values: CDR1 SNHLY, CDR2 FYNNEI. The CDR3 spans 12 residues. Germline trimming cut 6 bases from V and 11 bases from J; bases unmatched to any gene: 9.

CDR3 amino acids: CASSARDRGSPEQYF. The DNA of the CDR3 is TGTGCCAGCAGCGCGAGGGACAGGGGGTCCCCCGAGCAGTACTTC. V is TRBV7-9 and J is TRBJ2-7; 11 nucleotides align to TRBD1. The CDR3 extends over 15 amino acids. The V and J ends lost 5 bases and 6 bases, in that order; junction bases with no gene match: 9. Germline V gene sequence: CDR1 SEHNR, CDR2 FQNEAQ (reference sequence).

This rearrangement joins TRBV5-6 to TRBJ1-2, with D perhaps TRBD1 (6 bases). Germline CDR1 SGHDT, CDR2 YYEEEE. V shed 1 base and J shed 4 bases, with 11 bases lying between them. The CDR3 runs 14 residues. CDR3 bases: TGTGCCAGCAGCTTGCCAGGGACACGCTATGGCTACACCTTC. It translates to CASSLPGTRYGYTF. Supplemented by reference TRBV5-6 and TRBJ1-2, the full variable domain reads DAGVTQSPTHLIKTRGQQVTLRCSPKSGHDTVSWYQQALGQGPQFIFQYYEEEERQRGNFPDRFSGHQFPNYSSELNVNALLLGDSALYLCASSLPGTRYGYTFGSGTRLTVV.

This clone has only a few counts. This chain joins TRBV30 and TRBJ2-3; weak D call: TRBD2 (6 bases). V lost 3 bases and J lost 6, with 13 bases in between. CDR1 is GTSNPN, CDR2 SVGIG, per germline (reference sequence). The CDR3 extends over 13 amino acids. The CDR3 reads CAWSQGGTDTQYF. CDR3 bases: TGTGCCTGGAGCCAAGGAGGGACGGATACGCAGTATTTT. Complete variable domain (other parts from reference TRBV30 and TRBJ2-3): SQTIHQWPATLVQPVGSPLSLECTVEGTSNPNLYWYRQAAGRGLQLLFYSVGIGQISSEVPQNLSASRPQDRQFILSSKKLLLSDSGFYLCAWSQGGTDTQYFGPGTRLTVL.

This clone turned up a few times. V and J are TRBV6-5 and TRBJ2-7; no clear D. The CDR3 extends over 14 amino acids. Looked up from germline, CDR1 is MNHEY and CDR2 is SVGAGI. Trimming left V 6 bases short and J 0 bases short, with 12 bases between. CDR3 amino acids: CASRFDFSSYEQYF. In DNA form, the CDR3 reads TGTGCCAGCAGATTTGACTTCTCCTCCTACGAGCAGTACTTC.

This clone was seen more than once but under ten times. The chain is built from TRBV5-1 and TRBJ2-7, with TRBD1 matching 7 bases. CDR3 length: 14 amino acids. Losses at the gene ends were 1 base for V and 5 bases for J; bases not matched to a gene: 6. Germline CDR1 SGHRS, CDR2 YFSETQ. In nucleotides, the CDR3 is TGCGCCAGCAGCTTGAGACAGGGTAGAGACGAGCAGTACTTC. It yields the protein CASSLRQGRDEQYF.

This clone was counted between two and nine times. In nucleotides, the CDR3 is TGTGCCAGCAGCCTGCCTCCGACAGGGGCCTGGGGCTACACCTTC. It encodes CASSLPPTGAWGYTF. V and J are TRBV7-2 and TRBJ1-2; 8 nucleotides align to TRBD1. V was clipped by 5 bases and J by 8 bases; unmatched bases: 13. This CDR3 has 15 residues. The V gene's germline CDR1 is SGHTA and CDR2 FQGNSA. The entire variable domain, with the rest obtained from reference TRBV7-2 and TRBJ1-2, is as follows: GAGVSQSPSNKVTEKGKDVELRCDPISGHTALYWYRQSLGQGLEFLIYFQGNSAPDKSGLPSDRFSAERTGGSVSTLTIQRTQQEDSAVYLCASSLPPTGAWGYTFGSGTRLTVV.

V and J are TRBV5-8 and TRBJ1-2; D possibly corresponds to TRBD1 (6 bases). The CDR3 is 13 amino acids. Germline V lookup: CDR1 SGHTS, CDR2 YDEGEE. Trimming took 0 bases from V and 8 from J, leaving 11 bases between them. The CDR3 spells CASSLEGTIGYTF. The CDR3 region has the DNA TGTGCCAGCAGCTTGGAGGGGACAATAGGCTACACCTTC.

In its sample, this clone was seen a few times. This chain uses TRBV13 with TRBJ2-5; 7 positions agree with TRBD1. TRBJ2-7 explains the end of the DNA better; the J call may be wrong. In germline, CDR1 is PRHDT, CDR2 FYEKMQ (reference sequence). The CDR3 totals 16 residues. The CDR3 region is CASSVSLTGPPYEQYF. CDR3 DNA sequence: TGTGCCAGCAGCGTCTCCTTGACAGGGCCGCCCTACGAGCAGTACTTC.

The rearrangement uses TRBV5-1 and TRBJ1-1; TRBD1 aligns across 8 bases. CDR1 and CDR2 from the germline V gene are SGHRS and YFSETQ. The CDR3 extends over 14 amino acids. With V trimmed by 5 bases and J by 2 bases, 5 bases remained unmatched. Here the CDR3 reads CASRPGTGNTEAFF. The CDR3 region has the DNA TGCGCCAGCAGACCCGGGACAGGCAACACTGAAGCTTTCTTT.

The chain links TRBV6-1 to TRBJ1-5; 8 positions agree with TRBD1. The CDR3 is made up of 14 amino acids. The V gene end was trimmed by 7 bases and the J gene end by 6 bases; junction bases not matched to a gene: 8. CDR1 and CDR2 from the germline V gene are MNHNS and SASEGT. CDR3 region: CASKKAGGSQPQHF. The CDR3 nucleotides read TGTGCCAGCAAGAAGGCAGGGGGCAGTCAGCCCCAGCATTTT.

In this sample, this clone turned up a few times. The V call is TRBV2, the J call TRBJ2-3, with 9 bases identical to TRBD2. Germline lookup yields CDR1 SNHLY and CDR2 FYNNEI. The junction had 5 bases not matched to a gene; V was cut back by 8 bases and J by 2 bases. The CDR3 contains 14 residues. The CDR3 DNA sequence: TGTGCCAGCGAAGCGGGAGGTTCCACAGATACGCAGTATTTT. Residues: CASEAGGSTDTQYF.

This clone appeared a few times. The chain joins TRBV18 to TRBJ1-2; 7 bases agree with TRBD1. Germline trimming cut 2 bases from V and 3 bases from J; bases unmatched to any gene: 0. CDR3 length equals 13 residues. The V gene's germline CDR1 is KGHSH and CDR2 LQKENI. The CDR3 sequence is CASSPDRDYGYTF. In DNA, the CDR3 is TGTGCCAGCTCACCAGACAGGGACTATGGCTACACCTTC. The full variable domain, rest sourced from reference TRBV18 and TRBJ1-2, is NAGVMQNPRHLVRRRGQEARLRCSPMKGHSHVYWYRQLPEEGLKFMVYLQKENIIDESGMPKERFSAEFPKEGPSILRIQQVVRGDSAAYFCASSPDRDYGYTFGSGTRLTVV.

The chain uses TRBV18 and TRBJ2-1, with 11 bases matching TRBD2. V dropped 4 bases and J dropped 0; count of bases not matched to a gene: 2. Germline-derived CDR1 and CDR2 are KGHSH and LQKENI. The length of the CDR3 is 16 residues. CDR3 residues: CASSLLAGGSYNEQFF. CDR3 bases: TGTGCCAGCTCACTCCTAGCGGGAGGCTCCTACAATGAGCAGTTCTTC.